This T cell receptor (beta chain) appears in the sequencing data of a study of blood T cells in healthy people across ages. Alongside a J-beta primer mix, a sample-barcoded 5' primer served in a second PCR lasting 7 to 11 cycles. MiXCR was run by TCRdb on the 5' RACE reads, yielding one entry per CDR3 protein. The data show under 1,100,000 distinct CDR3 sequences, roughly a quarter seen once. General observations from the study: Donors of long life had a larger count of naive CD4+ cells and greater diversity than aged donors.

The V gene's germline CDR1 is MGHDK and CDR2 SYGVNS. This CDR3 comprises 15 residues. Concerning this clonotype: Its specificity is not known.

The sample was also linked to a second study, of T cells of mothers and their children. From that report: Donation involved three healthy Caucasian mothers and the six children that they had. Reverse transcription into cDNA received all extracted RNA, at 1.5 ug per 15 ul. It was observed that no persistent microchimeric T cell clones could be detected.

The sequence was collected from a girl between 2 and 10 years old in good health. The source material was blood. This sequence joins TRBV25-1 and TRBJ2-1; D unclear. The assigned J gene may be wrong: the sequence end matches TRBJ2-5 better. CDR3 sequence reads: CASSEGGTIQETQYF. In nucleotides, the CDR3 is TGTGCCAGCAGTGAGGGCGGAACAATCCAAGAGACCCAGTACTTC.